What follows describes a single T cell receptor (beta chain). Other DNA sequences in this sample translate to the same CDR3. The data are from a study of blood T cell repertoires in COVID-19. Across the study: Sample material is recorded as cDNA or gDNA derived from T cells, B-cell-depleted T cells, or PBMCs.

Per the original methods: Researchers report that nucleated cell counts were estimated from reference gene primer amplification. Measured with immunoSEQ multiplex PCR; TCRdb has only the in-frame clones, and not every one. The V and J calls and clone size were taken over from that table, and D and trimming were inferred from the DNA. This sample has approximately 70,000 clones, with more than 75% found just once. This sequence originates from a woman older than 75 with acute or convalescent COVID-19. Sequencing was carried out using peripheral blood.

The CDR3 nucleotides are TGTGCCAGCAGTTTAGGAACTAGCGGCTTCTACGAGCAGTACTTC. Translation gives CASSLGTSGFYEQYF. This chain uses TRBV27 with TRBJ2-7; TRBD2 aligns across 8 bases. Germline trimming cut 2 bases from V and 3 bases from J; bases unmatched to any gene: 6. CDR3 length: 15 amino acids. Per the germline V gene, CDR1 is MNHEY and CDR2 is SMNVEV (reference sequence).